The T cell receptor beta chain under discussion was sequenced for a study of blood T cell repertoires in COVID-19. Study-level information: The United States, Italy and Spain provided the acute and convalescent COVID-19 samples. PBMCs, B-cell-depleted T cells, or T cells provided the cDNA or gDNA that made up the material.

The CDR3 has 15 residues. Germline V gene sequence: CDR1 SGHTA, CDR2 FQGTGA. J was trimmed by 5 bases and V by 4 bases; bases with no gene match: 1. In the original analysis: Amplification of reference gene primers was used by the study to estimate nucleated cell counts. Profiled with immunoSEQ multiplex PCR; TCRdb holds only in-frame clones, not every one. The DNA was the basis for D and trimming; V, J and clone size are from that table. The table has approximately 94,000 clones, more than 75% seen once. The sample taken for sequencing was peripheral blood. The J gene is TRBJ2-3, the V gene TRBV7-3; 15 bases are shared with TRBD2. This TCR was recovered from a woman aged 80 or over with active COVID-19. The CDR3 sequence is CASSWTSGRGDTQYF. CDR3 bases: TGTGCCAGCAGCTGGACTAGCGGGAGGGGAGATACGCAGTATTTT. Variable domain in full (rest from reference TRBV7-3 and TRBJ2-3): GAGVSQTPSNKVTEKGKYVELRCDPISGHTALYWYRQSLGQGPEFLIYFQGTGAADDSGLPNDRFFAVRPEGSVSTLKIQRTERGDSAVYLCASSWTSGRGDTQYFGPGTRLTVL.